A selection of T cell receptor beta chains follows, all from one sample in a study of cytomegalovirus exposure and HLA in healthy donors. The table came from immunoSEQ multiplex PCR; TCRdb's copy has only in-frame clones and leaves some out. This sample has some 180,000 clones, with approximately 86% found just once. The specimen sequenced was PBMCs. Receptors originate from a young man in good health and CMV-seropositive. CDR3s leave out the opening cysteine and the closing phenylalanine or tryptophan. Size values are once, few and many counts, or a class for expanded clones, and some rows have none.

v_call	clone_size	j_call	cdr3_aa
TRBV28	NA	TRBJ2-2	ASSLWVPGELF
TRBV5-1	NA	TRBJ2-5	ASSLTSGQETQY
TRBV15	NA	TRBJ1-5	ATSRDLPSGDSNQPQH
TRBV5-1	NA	TRBJ2-7	ASRRERSSYEQY
TRBV27	NA	TRBJ2-4	ASSSQGAKNIQY
TRBV7-2	NA	TRBJ2-7	ASSPQAGQSSYEQY
TRBV29-1	NA	TRBJ1-1	SVDSGGLTEAF
TRBV7-2	NA	TRBJ2-7	ASSLDPGQGVYEQY
TRBV6-7	few	TRBJ2-7	ASTVGFTEQY
TRBV7-3	NA	TRBJ1-1	ANPIFRQGRTEAF
TRBV11-2	NA	TRBJ2-1	ASSHPGLAGGMRRNEQF
TRBV5-1	NA	TRBJ2-2	ASGDRVSGELF
TRBV6-5	NA	TRBJ2-5	ASSTGTAGTQY
TRBV2	few	TRBJ2-2	ASSLTSHTGELF
TRBV30	NA	TRBJ2-7	AWSPRPGEQY
TRBV4-1	NA	TRBJ2-7	ASSQGGEGAEQY
TRBV28	NA	TRBJ2-7	ASRTREGTSHEQY
TRBV4-1	NA	TRBJ1-4	ASSPGIYNEKLF
TRBV14	NA	TRBJ1-3	ASSPLLRNTIY
TRBV5-1	NA	TRBJ1-1	ASGDRGQNTEAF
TRBV6-5	once	TRBJ2-5	ASSHGGLETQY
TRBV27	NA	TRBJ1-2	ASSLNPVTGSNYGYT
TRBV5-1	many	TRBJ1-2	ASSLTRDSRYGYT
TRBV4-3	NA	TRBJ1-3	ASSPGHRSGNTIY
TRBV5-1	NA	TRBJ1-1	ASSLGDGNTEAF
TRBV21-1	NA	TRBJ2-7	ASSGRVHSGGPCEQY
TRBV5-5	NA	TRBJ1-5	ASSPRGGIDEQPQH
TRBV6-1	NA	TRBJ1-5	ASVRTEGNQPQH
TRBV6-1	NA	TRBJ1-5	ASSERAQPQH
TRBV2	NA	TRBJ2-7	ASSETGGFYEQY
TRBV5-4	NA	TRBJ1-2	ASSLFQGANYGYT
TRBV5-4	NA	TRBJ2-1	ASSYTTGYNEQF
TRBV30	NA	TRBJ1-2	AWSVKGSRTTPGYT
TRBV5-1	NA	TRBJ1-2	ASSLRGRSLYGYT
TRBV7-6	once	TRBJ2-7	ASSGLQLREQY
TRBV11-1	NA	TRBJ2-7	ATSLANSYEQY
TRBV6-5	NA	TRBJ1-2	ASSYSGQPAGYT
TRBV19	few	TRBJ2-2	ASSMSRVRTSAGELF
TRBV4-3	NA	TRBJ1-3	ASSLGTARTGNTIY
TRBV4-1	NA	TRBJ1-1	ASSPSAGNTEAF
TRBV4-1	NA	TRBJ2-3	ASSPLEQLTDTQY
TRBV23-1	few	TRBJ2-1	ASSPPYPSRYNEQF
TRBV7-9	NA	TRBJ1-4	ASSLDTILF
TRBV30	NA	TRBJ1-6	AWSLRTGDSPLH
TRBV6-5	NA	TRBJ1-2	ASSVDSFAVGYT
TRBV19	NA	TRBJ1-1	ASSIGVNTEAF
TRBV6-5	NA	TRBJ1-2	ATSMRGAGGYT
TRBV7-2	NA	TRBJ1-2	ASSYGRAGGYT
TRBV4-3	NA	TRBJ1-2	ASSQVAKAYGYT
TRBV27	NA	TRBJ2-7	ASNRQGAYEQY
TRBV9	once	TRBJ2-7	ASSGPQDTYEQY
TRBV5-4	few	TRBJ2-3	ASSNRDRGPDTQY
TRBV5-1	NA	TRBJ2-5	ASSFRGEETQY
TRBV9	NA	TRBJ2-1	ASSVEKLAGVEQF
TRBV6-1	once	TRBJ2-7	ASSLYEQY
TRBV11-3	NA	TRBJ2-7	ASSLGEGEQY
TRBV29-1	NA	TRBJ2-7	SVEGDRGFEQY
TRBV5-6	NA	TRBJ2-7	ASSPGRVGEQY